The 21 T cell receptor beta chains presented below share a single source sample, sequenced in a study of blood T cell repertoires in COVID-19. TCRdb's table, derived via immunoSEQ multiplex PCR, lists solely in-frame clones and lacks some. The sample records 200,000 to 300,000 clones, more than 85% being singletons. The sequenced sample consisted of peripheral blood. Receptor source: a person under 35 with COVID-19, enrolled during active disease.

The rearrangement uses TRBV7-9 and TRBJ2-7; 11 positions agree with TRBD1. Germline V gives CDR1 SEHNR, CDR2 FQNEAQ (reference sequence). CDR3 length: 14 residues. V lost 4 bases to trimming and J lost 3 bases; unmatched junction nucleotides: 2. In DNA form, the CDR3 reads TGTGCCAGCAGCTGGACAGGGGGCTACTACGAGCAGTACTTC. Translating gives CASSWTGGYYEQYF.

The genes are TRBV5-4 and TRBJ2-3; TRBD2 matches 14 bases. Germline V gene lookup returns CDR1 SGHNT and CDR2 YYREEE (reference sequence). The CDR3 covers 15 residues. J gave up 10 bases and V 3 bases, and 7 bases lay outside the gene matches. In DNA, the CDR3 is TGTGCCAGCAGCTCAGGACTAGCGGGAGGCGGTTCGCAGTATTTT. As protein: CASSSGLAGGGSQYF.

The gene calls are TRBV7-2 and TRBJ1-5; TRBD1 agrees at 7 bases. The CDR3 loop spans 14 amino acids. Trimming cost V 5 bases and J 9 bases; bases outside gene matches: 10. CDR1 SGHTA and CDR2 FQGNSA come from the germline V gene. CDR3 sequence reads: CASSPRGPERPQHF. DNA for the CDR3: TGTGCCAGCAGCCCTAGGGGGCCCGAGAGGCCCCAGCATTTT.

The chain recombines TRBV29-1 with TRBJ2-3; D perhaps matches TRBD1 (5 bases). The CDR3 consists of 11 residues. Trimming removed 7 bases from V and 3 bases from J, with 8 bases in between. From germline, CDR1 is SQVTM and CDR2 ANQGSEA. The CDR3 here is CSGRQTDTQYF. CDR3 DNA: TGCAGCGGGAGACAGACAGATACGCAGTATTTT.

The chain uses TRBV19 and TRBJ2-1; no firm D call. Germline V gives CDR1 LNHDA, CDR2 SQIVND (reference sequence). The CDR3 has 13 amino acids. V gave up 7 bases and J gave up 3 bases, with 10 bases separating them. The CDR3 region is CASTPGLYNEQFF. The CDR3 nucleotides read TGTGCCAGTACCCCGGGTCTCTACAATGAGCAGTTCTTC.

V usage is TRBV7-8 and J usage is TRBJ2-1; 14 bases agree with TRBD2. From germline, CDR1 is SGHVS and CDR2 FQNEAQ. Trimming at V came to 5 bases and at J to 6 bases, leaving 9 bases not matched to a gene. This CDR3 is 17 amino acids long. CDR3 coding DNA: TGTGCCAGCAGCCTGGGACTAGCGGGAGCAACTGGCAATGAGCAGTTCTTC. Residues: CASSLGLAGATGNEQFF. Filled out from reference TRBV7-8 and TRBJ2-1, the complete variable domain reads GAGVSQSPRYKVAKRGQDVALRCDPISGHVSLFWYQQALGQGPEFLTYFQNEAQLDKSGLPSDRFFAERPEGSVSTLKIQRTQQEDSAVYLCASSLGLAGATGNEQFFGPGTRLTVL.

This chain links TRBV5-5 with TRBJ1-1, with 7 bases identical to TRBD1. Losses at the gene ends were 4 bases for V and 1 base for J; bases not matched to a gene: 13. The length of the CDR3 is 17 residues. Germline V gene sequence: CDR1 SGHKS, CDR2 YYEKEE (reference sequence). CDR3 loop: CASSAGTVTGTNTEAFF. CDR3 bases: TGTGCCAGCAGCGCGGGGACCGTGACAGGGACGAACACTGAAGCTTTCTTT.

Remarks on this clone: Mismatch with germline at one junction end may stem from a read error. Other DNA sequences in this specimen translate into the identical CDR3. J is TRBJ2-7 and V is TRBV6-5; D gene unclear. Germline assignment: CDR1 MNHEY and CDR2 SVGAGI. CDR3 size: 15 residues. The CDR3 loop reads CASSYSRQGPYEQYF. CDR3 coding DNA: TGTGCCAGCAGTTACTCGAGACAAGGCCCCTATGAGCAGTACTTC.

The rearrangement joins TRBV5-4 to TRBJ2-5; 7 bases line up with TRBD2. Trimming took 1 base from V and 9 from J; bases not matched to a gene: 12. The CDR3 spans 15 residues. Looked up from germline, CDR1 is SGHNT and CDR2 is YYREEE (reference sequence). The CDR3 nucleotides are TGTGCCAGCAGCTTGACGGGGGGAAGTAGAGGGGCCCAGTACTTC. Encoded protein: CASSLTGGSRGAQYF.

This clone is medium-sized. The CDR3 coding sequence is TGCGCCAGCAGCCAGGGACAGGGAGGAGATACGCAGTATTTT. Translating gives CASSQGQGGDTQYF. This chain joins TRBV4-3 and TRBJ2-3, with 9 bases identical to TRBD1. The CDR3 contains 14 residues. The V segment lost 3 bases and the J segment 5 bases; nucleotides outside the gene matches: 3. Germline assignment: CDR1 LGHNA and CDR2 YSLEER.

The chain carries TRBV30 and TRBJ2-7; possibly TRBD2 for D (6 bases). Trimming took off 2 bases at V and 0 bases at J, with 11 bases between the two ends. The CDR3 covers 14 residues. In germline, CDR1 is GTSNPN, CDR2 SVGIG (reference sequence). The CDR3 DNA sequence: TGTGCCTGGAGTCAGGTAGCGGACTCCTACGAGCAGTACTTC. It codes for CAWSQVADSYEQYF.

The J gene is TRBJ1-6, the V gene TRBV7-9; D perhaps matches TRBD1 (5 bases). Trimming shortened V by 5 bases and J by 14 bases, and 16 bases separated the two germline ends. Germline loops: CDR1 SEHNR, CDR2 FQNEAQ (reference sequence). The CDR3 consists of 13 residues. Here the CDR3 DNA reads TGTGCCAGCAGCAGGGAGGGGCTCGAGTCCCTCCACTTT. It specifies CASSREGLESLHF.

This chain links TRBV6-5 with TRBJ1-1; TRBD1 aligns across 9 bases. J lost 8 bases, V lost 6 bases, and 13 bases had no gene match. This CDR3 comprises 15 residues. Germline CDR1 and CDR2: MNHEY and SVGAGI. The chain's CDR3 is CASSYLGTGWLEAFF. CDR3 bases: TGTGCCAGCAGCTATCTTGGGACAGGGTGGTTGGAAGCTTTCTTT.

The chain has TRBV6-5 and TRBJ2-7; D is perhaps TRBD2 (5 bases). Germline loops: CDR1 MNHEY, CDR2 SVGAGI. V was pared by 0 bases and J by 2 bases, with 5 bases between. There are 13 residues in the CDR3. The CDR3 DNA reads TGTGCCAGCAGTTACTCGACTACCTACGAGCAGTACTTC. Protein: CASSYSTTYEQYF.

The chain combines TRBV7-3 with TRBJ2-1; the match to TRBD2 covers 10 bases. J was trimmed by 6 bases and V by 5 bases; bases with no gene match: 4. The CDR3 loop spans 14 amino acids. Germline V gene sequence: CDR1 SGHTA, CDR2 FQGTGA. The CDR3 here is CASSATSGVNEQFF. For the CDR3, the DNA is TGTGCCAGCAGCGCTACTAGCGGGGTCAATGAGCAGTTCTTC.

A single count supports this clone. The chain employs TRBV6-1 and TRBJ1-1; 9 positions match TRBD1. Trimming cost V 4 bases and J 0 bases; bases outside gene matches: 9. The V gene's germline CDR1 is MNHNS and CDR2 SASEGT. The CDR3 sequence is 17 residues long. The CDR3 DNA reads TGTGCCAGCAGTGTACCCTCAGGGACAGGGATGAACACTGAAGCTTTCTTT. It is translated as CASSVPSGTGMNTEAFF.

The CDR3 nucleotides read TGTGCCAGCAGGACGACAGCGAACACTGAAGCTTTCTTT. Protein sequence: CASRTTANTEAFF. The chain carries TRBV28 and TRBJ1-1; maybe TRBD1 (5 bases). V was cut by 6 bases and J by 1 base, with 9 bases left in between. The germline CDR1 and CDR2 sequences are MDHEN and SYDVKM. The CDR3 has 13 residues.

This clone occurred once. This sequence joins TRBV28 and TRBJ1-5; D perhaps matches TRBD1 (5 bases). V was pared by 2 bases and J by 4 bases, with 18 bases between. The CDR3 has 17 amino acids. Germline CDR1 is MDHEN and CDR2 is SYDVKM. The CDR3 loop is CASSLLSLTVPNQPQHF. CDR3 bases: TGTGCCAGCAGTTTACTATCTTTGACAGTCCCAAATCAGCCCCAGCATTTT.

The chain recombines TRBV11-2 with TRBJ2-7; TRBD2 might be the D (6 bases). Germline V gene lookup returns CDR1 SGHAT and CDR2 FQNNGV. The CDR3 is made up of 14 amino acids. V gave up 6 bases and J gave up 0 bases, with 12 bases separating them. The CDR3 DNA reads as TGTGCCAGCAGGGGGACTGATCTCTCCTACGAGCAGTACTTC. Translating it yields CASRGTDLSYEQYF.

The chain recombines TRBV5-6 with TRBJ2-7; TRBD2 matches 16 bases. This CDR3 comprises 17 residues. CDR1 is SGHDT, CDR2 YYEEEE, per germline. V shed 2 bases and J 2 bases; nucleotides not matched to a gene: 4. The CDR3 DNA reads TGTGCCAGCAGCTTTCGTGGGACTAGCGGGAGGGCCTACGAGCAGTACTTC. It specifies CASSFRGTSGRAYEQYF.

V usage is TRBV28 and J usage is TRBJ2-3; TRBD2 matches 13 bases. The CDR3 consists of 20 residues. The trim removed 3 bases at V and 4 bases at J, leaving 16 bases unmatched. Germline values: CDR1 MDHEN, CDR2 SYDVKM. The CDR3 protein is CASSFLPGTSGAGAPDTQYF. DNA of the CDR3: TGTGCCAGCAGTTTCCTCCCCGGGACTAGCGGGGCGGGGGCCCCAGATACGCAGTATTTT.